This T cell receptor beta chain was recorded in a study of T cells in Graves' hyperthyroidism and ophthalmopathy (dated by TCRdb to the late 2010s). General notes on the study: Peripheral blood samples were taken at initial diagnosis, before any treatment was given. To identify TCR V-J signatures that set the groups apart, the researchers used a discovery cohort of 100 or so patients, made up of around 40 with Graves' ophthalmopathy and approximately 57 with stable Graves' hyperthyroidism. Prospective prediction of ophthalmopathy was tested in an independent validation cohort of 18 hyperthyroidism patients and 15 to 17 patients who later progressed to ophthalmopathy. For training and testing, the 100 patients in the discovery cohort were randomly divided in a 7:3 ratio. In over five Graves' hyperthyroidism patients, the study also compared T-cell repertoires from thyroid tissue with T-cell repertoires from blood. Once sampling was done, hyperthyroidism patients were given methimazole at a starting dose of 30 mg daily, whereas ophthalmopathy patients were given high-dose intravenous methylprednisolone. The paper reports TCR Vbeta CDR3 sequencing of approximately 130 peripheral blood samples: approximately 41 ophthalmopathy, 75 to 80 hyperthyroidism and around 17 progressor patients. What the authors observed across the whole study: During validation, the model predicted progression to ophthalmopathy a median of approximately six months ahead of onset, with around 71% sensitivity and almost 75% specificity. No statistical method was used to set the sample size in advance, and investigators knew the group allocation. A model built on a 13 V-J signature distinguished ophthalmopathy from stable hyperthyroidism, reaching 87.88% sensitivity and 81.08% specificity in cross-validation and 80%/75% in testing. Most expanded thyroid clonotypes (frequency above 0.001) were also found in blood, which suggests that blood repertoires may mirror thyroid immune responses.

Amplification of TCR beta CDR3 regions was carried out from RNA transcripts. A first-round RT-PCR of the TCR CDR3 used the HTBI primer set with the Qiagen OneStep RT-PCR kit. A second multiplex PCR round built the libraries, followed by size selection and purification. Paired-end sequencing of the libraries was performed with 100 bp reads on an Illumina HiSeq2000. As for the authors' bioinformatics: SOAPnuke was used to process the raw data, with reads discarded if the reads contained adapters or uncalled bases, had a mean Phred below 15, or lacked an exact constant-primer or identifier match. High-quality paired reads were merged with COPE v1.2.5, and unique nucleotide sequences were defined as clonotypes. MiTCR v1.1 was used to align the clonotypes against IMGT TRBV, TRBD and TRBJ reference segments. Analysis was restricted to V-J combinations with a frequency above 0.0001, which covered about 99% of repertoires. The TCS score was defined as F50 (clonal expansion) divided by E x V (chaos), with BLOSUM62-based TCRdist calculated between CDR3 peptides within each V-J. Welch's t-statistics and random forest reduced roughly 500 V-J features to fewer than 15, which were used in a naive Bayes classifier (R e1071). TCRdb reran the public reads through fastp at Q25 and MiXCR, keeping productive beta chains. One record per CDR3 amino acid sequence lists the most common genes and DNA. The V and J calls follow TCRdb's processing rather than the paper's. This sample gives under 350,000 distinct CDR3 sequences in total; approximately 26% of them show up just once. The ten largest clones add up to approximately 25% of the sample.

This clonotype was observed many times. The clone's antigen remains unknown. There are no base qualities to consult, and no much larger clone falls within one base. Hyperthyroidism patients were newly diagnosed, with disease duration under 2 months, and aged 18 to 65 years. Any patient with an uncontrolled infection, another autoimmune disease, pregnancy or lactation was excluded. Diagnoses were based on clinical symptoms, serum thyroxine and TRAb, thyroid ultrasound and orbital computed tomography. Blood from progressor patients was collected at the time of first diagnosis with hyperthyroidism, before any ophthalmopathy symptoms had appeared. Ficoll-Paque density gradient centrifugation was used to isolate PBMCs from around 10 ml of fresh peripheral blood. Progressor patients were initially diagnosed with Graves' hyperthyroidism and developed ophthalmopathy during follow-up. Trizol reagent was used to extract total RNA, and RNA quality was then checked on an Agilent 2100 Bioanalyzer.

The junction shows trimming of 3 bases on V and 6 bases on J, and the gene matches do not reach 3 bases of it. The CDR1 and CDR2 encoded by the germline V gene are KGHDR and SFDVKD. The CDR3 numbers 15 residues from cysteine through phenylalanine. Of the read, only the CDR3 DNA is kept; its 45 bases are in frame from base 1. The sequence links TRBV24-1 to TRBJ2-1, with 11 bases in between that match TRBD2. This clonotype originated in a middle-aged man with Graves' hyperthyroidism that later progressed to Graves' ophthalmopathy. Material for sequencing was blood. Here the CDR3 is given as CATSDTSGRINEQFF. Read as DNA, the sequence is TGTGCCACCAGTGATACTAGCGGGAGAATCAATGAGCAGTTCTTC.